The 9 T cell receptor beta chains below all came from one sample that was sequenced in a study of PD-1 blockade in classical Hodgkin lymphoma. Clones were read by immunoSEQ multiplex PCR, and TCRdb kept only the in-frame ones, dropping some. The sample has 50,000 to 65,000 clones, 88% seen once. All trial patients relapsed after autologous stem cell transplantation. The specimen comprised peripheral blood mononuclear cells (PBMCs), sampled before the second cycle of nivolumab. Receptors originate from a human donor with classical Hodgkin lymphoma.

V usage is TRBV6-6 and J usage is TRBJ1-1, with 9 bases fitting TRBD1. From germline, CDR1 is MNHNY and CDR2 SVGAGI (reference sequence). V dropped 7 bases and J dropped 5; count of bases not matched to a gene: 14. The CDR3 sequence is 16 residues long. This CDR3 is CASTKAGTGIRTEAFF. DNA of the CDR3: TGTGCCAGCACCAAGGCCGGGACAGGGATTAGGACTGAAGCTTTCTTT.

The DNA for the CDR3 is TGTGCCTGGAGTGGTCCGTATGGTATTGAAGCTTTCTTT. It specifies CAWSGPYGIEAFF. The chain uses TRBV30 and TRBJ1-1; D gene uncertain. Germline V gene sequence: CDR1 GTSNPN, CDR2 SVGIG (reference sequence). The CDR3 loop spans 13 amino acids. Trimming left V 1 base short and J 7 bases short, with 13 bases between.

Note on this clone: Relative to the germline gene, one junction end is altered; a read error may explain this. Other DNA sequences in the same sample also yield this CDR3. This chain links TRBV5-1 with TRBJ1-2; tentative D call: TRBD1 (5 bases). This CDR3 region has 14 residues. The germline gives CDR1 SGHRS, CDR2 YFSETQ. In DNA form, the CDR3 reads TGCGCCAGCCGCTTGGCAGGGTTTAACTATGGCTACACCTTC. Amino acids: CASRLAGFNYGYTF.

Here the CDR3 DNA reads TGTGCCAGTAGTATCCCCCCTTATAGCAATCAGCCCCAGCATTTT. Translating gives CASSIPPYSNQPQHF. V is TRBV19 and J is TRBJ1-5; D is unresolved. The CDR3 runs 15 residues. From germline, CDR1 is LNHDA and CDR2 SQIVND (reference sequence). V was pared by 3 bases and J by 0 bases, with 9 bases between. Supplemented by reference TRBV19 and TRBJ1-5, the full variable domain reads DGGITQSPKYLFRKEGQNVTLSCEQNLNHDAMYWYRQDPGQGLRLIYYSQIVNDFQKGDIAEGYSVSREKKESFPLTVTSAQKNPTAFYLCASSIPPYSNQPQHFGDGTRLSIL.

J is TRBJ1-3 and V is TRBV5-1; D perhaps matches TRBD1 (5 bases). The CDR3 is 14 amino acids. The V and J ends lost 0 bases and 8 bases respectively, with 12 bases between them. Germline loops: CDR1 SGHRS, CDR2 YFSETQ. The CDR3 sequence: CASSLAGRDYTIYF. Here the CDR3 DNA reads TGCGCCAGCAGCTTGGCAGGAAGGGACTACACCATATATTTT.

In the case of this clone: At one end the junction does not follow the germline gene, possibly because of a read error. This chain connects TRBV7-9 to TRBJ2-3; 7 bases fit TRBD1. Per germline, CDR1 SEHNR and CDR2 FQNEAQ (reference sequence). This CDR3 is built from 16 residues. CDR3 nucleotides: TGTGCCAGCAACTTAGACAGGGCCATGGCCACAGATACGCAGTATTTT. Its protein product is CASNLDRAMATDTQYF.

The CDR3 here is CASSLRSSGNMNTEAFF. Here the CDR3 DNA reads TGCGCCAGCAGCTTGAGGTCAAGTGGAAACATGAACACTGAAGCTTTCTTT. V is TRBV5-1 and J is TRBJ1-1; unclear D gene. The CDR3 has 17 residues. CDR1 is SGHRS, CDR2 YFSETQ, per germline. Between the trimmed V and J ends, which lost 1 base and 0 bases, there was a span of 16 bases.

The chain links TRBV7-9 to TRBJ1-3, with D hard to call. Germline V lookup: CDR1 SEHNR, CDR2 FQNEAQ (reference sequence). There are 12 residues in the CDR3. V was cut by 5 bases and J by 8 bases, with 10 bases left in between. The CDR3 bases are TGTGCCAGCAGCACCCTGGCAGACACCATATATTTT. Translated: CASSTLADTIYF.

The chain joins TRBV11-3 to TRBJ2-2, with unresolved D. From germline, CDR1 is SGHNT and CDR2 YENEEA. The CDR3 covers 10 residues. Between the trimmed V and J ends, which lost 9 bases and 7 bases, there was a span of 6 bases. DNA for the CDR3: TGTGCCAGAGTTAGCGGGGAGCTGTTTTTT. Translation gives CARVSGELFF.